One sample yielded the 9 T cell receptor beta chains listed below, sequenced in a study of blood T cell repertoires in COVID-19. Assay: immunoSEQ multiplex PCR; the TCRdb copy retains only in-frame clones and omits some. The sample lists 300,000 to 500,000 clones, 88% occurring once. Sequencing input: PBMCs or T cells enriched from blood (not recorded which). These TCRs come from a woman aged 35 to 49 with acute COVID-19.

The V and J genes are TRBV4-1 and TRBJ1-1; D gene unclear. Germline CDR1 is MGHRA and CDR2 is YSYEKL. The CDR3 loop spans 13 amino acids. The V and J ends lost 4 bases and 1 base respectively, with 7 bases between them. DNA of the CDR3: TGCGCCAGCAGCCCCACGGGGAACACTGAAGCTTTCTTT. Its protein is CASSPTGNTEAFF.

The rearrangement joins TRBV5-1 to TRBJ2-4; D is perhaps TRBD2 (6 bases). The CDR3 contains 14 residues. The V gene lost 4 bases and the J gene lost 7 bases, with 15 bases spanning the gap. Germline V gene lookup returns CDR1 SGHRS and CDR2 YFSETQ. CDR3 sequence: CASSRGAGGNIQYF. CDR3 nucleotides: TGCGCCAGCAGCCGCGGGGCGGGCGGTAACATTCAGTACTTC.

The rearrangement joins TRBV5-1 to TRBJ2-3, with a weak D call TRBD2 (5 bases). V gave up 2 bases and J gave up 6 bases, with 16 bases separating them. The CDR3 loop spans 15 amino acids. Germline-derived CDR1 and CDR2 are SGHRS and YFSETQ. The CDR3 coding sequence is TGCGCCAGCAGCTTAGCGGCTTCCCAACAGGATACGCAGTATTTT. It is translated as CASSLAASQQDTQYF.

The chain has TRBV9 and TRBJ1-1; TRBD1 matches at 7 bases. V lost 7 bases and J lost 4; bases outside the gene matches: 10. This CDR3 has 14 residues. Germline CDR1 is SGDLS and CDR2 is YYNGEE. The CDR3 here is CASARGNRGTEAFF. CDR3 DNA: TGTGCCAGCGCCCGGGGGAACAGGGGCACTGAAGCTTTCTTT.

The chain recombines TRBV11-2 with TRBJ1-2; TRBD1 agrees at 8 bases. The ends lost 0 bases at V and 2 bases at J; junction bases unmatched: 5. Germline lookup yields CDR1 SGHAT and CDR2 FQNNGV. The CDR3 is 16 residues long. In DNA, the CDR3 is TGTGCCAGCAGCTTAGATAGGAGACAGGGGAACTATGGCTACACCTTC. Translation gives CASSLDRRQGNYGYTF.

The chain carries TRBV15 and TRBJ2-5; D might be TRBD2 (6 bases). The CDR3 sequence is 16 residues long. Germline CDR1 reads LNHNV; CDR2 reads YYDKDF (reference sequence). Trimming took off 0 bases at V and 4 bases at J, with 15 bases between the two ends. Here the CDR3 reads CATSRDLAIAAETQYF. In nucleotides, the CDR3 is TGTGCCACCAGCAGAGATCTGGCTATAGCGGCAGAGACCCAGTACTTC.

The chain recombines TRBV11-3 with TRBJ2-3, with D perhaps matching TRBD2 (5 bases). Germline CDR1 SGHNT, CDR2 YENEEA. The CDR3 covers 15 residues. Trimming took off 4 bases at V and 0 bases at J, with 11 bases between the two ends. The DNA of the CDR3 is TGTGCCAGCAGCTCCTCTAGCTCTAGCACAGATACGCAGTATTTT. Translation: CASSSSSSSTDTQYF.

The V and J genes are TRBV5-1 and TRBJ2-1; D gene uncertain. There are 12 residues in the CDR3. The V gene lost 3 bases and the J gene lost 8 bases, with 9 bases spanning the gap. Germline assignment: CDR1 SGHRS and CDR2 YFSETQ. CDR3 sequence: CASSYQLYEQFF. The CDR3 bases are TGCGCCAGCAGCTACCAACTTTATGAGCAGTTCTTC. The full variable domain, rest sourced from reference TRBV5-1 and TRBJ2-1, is KAGVTQTPRYLIKTRGQQVTLSCSPISGHRSVSWYQQTPGQGLQFLFEYFSETQRNKGNFPGRFSGRQFSNSRSEMNVSTLELGDSALYLCASSYQLYEQFFGPGTRLTVL.

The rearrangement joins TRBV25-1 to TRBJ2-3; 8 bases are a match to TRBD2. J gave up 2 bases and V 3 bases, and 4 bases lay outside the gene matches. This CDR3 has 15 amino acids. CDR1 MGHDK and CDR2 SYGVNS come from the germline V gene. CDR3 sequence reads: CASSERRGATDTQYF. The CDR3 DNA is TGTGCCAGCAGTGAGCGGCGGGGGGCCACAGATACGCAGTATTTT.